The 16 T cell receptor beta chains listed next were all sequenced from one sample in a study of cytomegalovirus exposure and HLA in healthy donors. PCR involved 60 Vbeta and 13 Jbeta primers. Clones were sequenced by immunoSEQ multiplex PCR, and TCRdb holds only the in-frame ones, with some missing. The sample has more than 95,000 clones, roughly 66% seen once. The source material was PBMCs. The receptors here all came from a man aged 55 to 70 in good health and CMV-seropositive.

V gene TRBV30 combines with J gene TRBJ1-2; D may be TRBD1 (5 bases). This CDR3 contains 14 residues. V was cut by 2 bases and J by 3 bases, with 13 bases left in between. The germline CDR1 and CDR2 sequences are GTSNPN and SVGIG (reference sequence). The CDR3 DNA reads as TGTGCCTGGAGTTGGCGCGGGGACGACTATGGCTACACCTTC. It encodes CAWSWRGDDYGYTF.

This chain links TRBV11-2 with TRBJ2-7; tentative D call: TRBD1 (5 bases). CDR1 SGHAT and CDR2 FQNNGV come from the germline V gene. The CDR3 is 14 residues long. V lost 5 bases and J 1 base, leaving 12 bases between the germline ends. CDR3 protein: CASSPIRGSYEQYF. For the CDR3, the DNA is TGTGCCAGCAGCCCCATTAGGGGTTCCTACGAGCAGTACTTC.

This clone occurred a few times. The rearrangement joins TRBV6-7 to TRBJ1-3; 7 nucleotides agree with TRBD1. TRBV6-7 is treated as an ORF (open reading frame) with a function not yet certain. J lost 4 bases, V lost 2 bases, and 17 bases had no gene match. CDR3 size: 19 residues. This chain's CDR3 is CASSYKEQRAGGYGNTIYF. The CDR3 DNA reads as TGTGCCAGCAGTTACAAAGAGCAAAGGGCAGGGGGTTACGGAAACACCATATATTTT.

V is TRBV28 and J is TRBJ2-3, with TRBD2 identical over 8 bases. Germline values: CDR1 MDHEN, CDR2 SYDVKM. The CDR3 loop spans 16 amino acids. V shed 3 bases and J 4 bases; nucleotides not matched to a gene: 9. The CDR3 here is CASSFSAAGGPDTQYF. DNA of the CDR3: TGTGCCAGCAGTTTTTCGGCTGCGGGGGGACCAGATACGCAGTATTTT. Drawing the rest from reference TRBV28 and TRBJ2-3, the complete variable domain is DVKVTQSSRYLVKRTGEKVFLECVQDMDHENMFWYRQDPGLGLRLIYFSYDVKMKEKGDIPEGYSVSREKKERFSLILESASTNQTSMYLCASSFSAAGGPDTQYFGPGTRLTVL.

There are a few counts of this clone. At one boundary the junction diverges from the germline segment, which might be a read error. The CDR3 loop is CASSEAAGTSGGRWQNF. In nucleotides, the CDR3 is TGTGCCAGCAGTGAAGCGGCGGGGACTAGCGGGGGGCGTTGGCAGAACTTC. The chain couples TRBV6-1 to TRBJ2-5; 15 bases align to TRBD2. The CDR3 runs to 17 residues. From germline, CDR1 is MNHNS and CDR2 SASEGT.

This clone showed up many times. In DNA, the CDR3 is TGCGCCAGCAGCCCGCTTTCGACAGGGACCACTGAAGCTTTCTTT. It is translated as CASSPLSTGTTEAFF. The chain joins TRBV5-1 to TRBJ1-1, with TRBD1 matching 7 bases. Germline V gene data show CDR1 as SGHRS and CDR2 as YFSETQ. This CDR3 is built from 15 residues. With V trimmed by 4 bases and J by 4 bases, 10 bases remained unmatched.

This chain joins TRBV5-4 and TRBJ2-1; 11 bases are a match to TRBD2. CDR3 length: 16 residues. Trimming removed 3 bases from V and 4 bases from J; junction bases left unmatched: 6. The germline CDR1 and CDR2 sequences are SGHNT and YYREEE (reference sequence). Here the CDR3 DNA reads TGTGCCAGCAGCTCCGGGACTAGCGGCGCTTACAATGAGCAGTTCTTC. Its translation is CASSSGTSGAYNEQFF.

The rearrangement links TRBV10-3 to TRBJ2-3; 9 nucleotides align to TRBD2. Germline V lookup: CDR1 ENHRY, CDR2 SYGVKD. This CDR3 comprises 13 residues. Germline trimming cut 10 bases from V and 4 bases from J; bases unmatched to any gene: 6. The CDR3 bases are TGTGCCACCCTGCGGGGGGGAGCAGATACGCAGTATTTT. The encoded protein is CATLRGGADTQYF.

J is TRBJ1-1 and V is TRBV30, with D tentatively TRBD1 (5 bases). Trimming pared 2 bases from V and 0 bases from J, leaving 10 bases between. The CDR3 is 14 residues long. CDR1 is GTSNPN, CDR2 SVGIG, per germline (reference sequence). CDR3 in amino acids: CAWSPWGLNTEAFF. Written as DNA, the CDR3 is TGTGCCTGGAGTCCCTGGGGCTTGAACACTGAAGCTTTCTTT.

The chain links TRBV5-4 to TRBJ1-2; D unclear. Trimming took off 2 bases at V and 0 bases at J, with 8 bases between the two ends. The CDR3 sequence is 14 residues long. CDR1 SGHNT and CDR2 YYREEE come from the germline V gene (reference sequence). The CDR3 nucleotides are TGTGCCAGCAGCTTTGTCAGTACTAACTATGGCTACACCTTC. This sequence encodes CASSFVSTNYGYTF.

The V and J genes are TRBV5-6 and TRBJ1-1, with D perhaps TRBD1 (5 bases). Germline CDR1 and CDR2: SGHDT and YYEEEE. V was clipped by 5 bases and J by 4 bases, with 12 bases between them. The CDR3 contains 13 residues. CDR3 nucleotide sequence: TGTGCCAGCAGACGGGGGGGGGTCACTGAAGCTTTCTTT. Translated: CASRRGGVTEAFF.

The table lists this clone with a count of one. The V and J genes are TRBV18 and TRBJ1-1; possible D gene TRBD1, 5 bases. The length of the CDR3 is 15 residues. V was shortened by 4 bases and J by 3 bases, with 15 bases between the two germline ends. Germline V gene lookup returns CDR1 KGHSH and CDR2 LQKENI. CDR3 protein: CASSQGLGGDTEAFF. As DNA, the CDR3 is TGTGCCAGCTCACAAGGATTGGGGGGAGACACTGAAGCTTTCTTT.

V and J are TRBV5-1 and TRBJ1-1; D gene ambiguous. Between the trimmed V and J ends, which lost 2 bases and 3 bases, there was a span of 8 bases. The CDR3 contains 13 residues. Germline CDR1 and CDR2: SGHRS and YFSETQ. CDR3 sequence: CASSLSPDTEAFF. The CDR3, as DNA: TGCGCCAGCAGCTTAAGCCCCGACACTGAAGCTTTCTTT.

This chain joins TRBV28 and TRBJ2-5, with 7 bases fitting TRBD2. J gave up 4 bases and V 8 bases, and 7 bases lay outside the gene matches. CDR3 size: 13 residues. Germline V CDR1 and CDR2: MDHEN, SYDVKM. CDR3 sequence: CASGGGGGETQYF. CDR3 nucleotides: TGTGCCAGCGGCGGGGGTGGGGGAGAGACCCAGTACTTC.

V and J are TRBV6-5 and TRBJ1-2, with D possibly matching TRBD1 (5 bases). V lost 5 bases and J 4 bases, leaving 14 bases between the germline ends. CDR3 size: 14 residues. In germline, CDR1 is MNHEY, CDR2 SVGAGI. Here the CDR3 reads CASSLYRSSYGYTF. The CDR3 DNA follows: TGTGCCAGCAGTCTCTACAGGAGCAGCTATGGCTACACCTTC.

The chain employs TRBV19 and TRBJ1-1, with unresolved D. This CDR3 has 12 residues. V lost 3 bases and J 3 bases, leaving 5 bases between the germline ends. The germline V gene encodes CDR1 LNHDA and CDR2 SQIVND (reference sequence). The CDR3 DNA follows: TGTGCCAGTAGTATCTCGGACACTGAAGCTTTCTTT. Protein sequence: CASSISDTEAFF.